The 7 T cell receptor beta chains listed next were all sequenced from one sample in a study of graft-versus-host responses after intestinal transplantation. Measured with immunoSEQ multiplex PCR; TCRdb has only the in-frame clones, and not every one. The data show about 30,000 clones, about four fifths seen once. Researchers processed graft tissue to release intraepithelial and lamina propria lymphocytes. This material consisted of ileum tissue, taken 98 days after intestinal transplantation. These receptors all come from a human patient who received an intestinal transplant, so some T cells may come from the graft donor.

The V call is TRBV19, the J call TRBJ2-4; D not certain. The germline gives CDR1 LNHDA, CDR2 SQIVND (reference sequence). The CDR3 runs to 15 residues. Trimming removed 1 base from V and 0 bases from J, with 7 bases in between. The CDR3 DNA is TGTGCCAGTAGTATAGCTCCGCTAGCCAAAAACATTCAGTACTTC. This codes for CASSIAPLAKNIQYF.

V and J are TRBV5-6 and TRBJ2-3; D not resolved. Germline loops: CDR1 SGHDT, CDR2 YYEEEE. The CDR3 is 12 amino acids. V gave up 5 bases and J gave up 6 bases, with 10 bases separating them. This chain's CDR3 is CASSEFGDTQYF. The CDR3, as DNA: TGTGCCAGCAGTGAGTTTGGTGATACGCAGTATTTT.

Points on this clone: One end of the junction does not line up with germline, which may come from a read error. The CDR3 sequence is CASSSHNEQFF. In DNA form, the CDR3 reads TGCGCCAGCAGCTCCCACAATGAGCAGTTCTTC. The chain carries TRBV5-1 and TRBJ2-1; D call uncertain. This CDR3 contains 11 residues. The germline V gene has CDR1 SGHRS and CDR2 YFSETQ.

The chain links TRBV25-1 to TRBJ1-1; perhaps TRBD1 as D (5 bases). This CDR3 has 13 amino acids. CDR1 MGHDK and CDR2 SYGVNS come from the germline V gene. V lost 6 bases and J 2 bases, leaving 10 bases between the germline ends. CDR3 sequence (DNA): TGTGCCAGCAGGGAAGGACAAAACACTGAAGCTTTCTTT. Translating gives CASREGQNTEAFF.

The CDR3 DNA follows: TGTGCCAGCATCGCCAGAGGGACCGCCCGGTCCGACGAGCAGTACTTC. It codes for CASIARGTARSDEQYF. The chain couples TRBV5-6 to TRBJ2-7, with D perhaps matching TRBD1 or TRBD2 (5 bases each). CDR3 length: 16 amino acids. Germline V gives CDR1 SGHDT, CDR2 YYEEEE. The V end lost 6 bases, the J end lost 5 bases, and 24 bases lay between the germline ends.

The gene calls are TRBV27 and TRBJ1-1; D gene unclear. Trimming cost V 6 bases and J 2 bases, with 13 bases left between them. The length of the CDR3 is 14 residues. The germline V gene encodes CDR1 MNHEY and CDR2 SMNVEV (reference sequence). CDR3 in amino acids: CASRWSAENTEAFF. For the CDR3, the DNA is TGTGCCAGCAGGTGGTCGGCGGAAAACACTGAAGCTTTCTTT.

The chain has TRBV5-1 and TRBJ2-1, with D perhaps TRBD2 (5 bases). This CDR3 is built from 16 residues. The V gene lost 2 bases and the J gene lost 5 bases, with 17 bases spanning the gap. From germline, CDR1 is SGHRS and CDR2 YFSETQ. CDR3 nucleotide sequence: TGCGCCAGCAGCTTCGTATCCCCGGCGGGTGACAATGAGCAGTTCTTC. It is translated as CASSFVSPAGDNEQFF.